This TCR beta chain was recorded in a study of blood T cell repertoires in COVID-19 (dated by TCRdb to the early 2020s). Study-wide context: Samples covering the acute and convalescent phases of COVID-19 were provided by collaborators in the United States, Italy and Spain. The prospective study material was composed of cDNA or gDNA derived from T cells, B-cell-depleted T cells, or PBMCs. Subjects who had been exposed to COVID-19, were actively infected with it, or had recovered from it provided the deeply sampled blood TCRbeta repertoires that made up the dataset. The repertoires were released in a freely available public database intended as a resource for research on the immune response to SARS-CoV-2. Samples were obtained from the ongoing ImmuneRACE study (first 160 participants) and from approximately 1,200 subjects provided by 6 global collaborators. Nearly every sample came with metadata listing a de-identified subject ID, COVID-19 status, age in years and sex. Where available, HLA class I and class II types were taken from metadata supplied by the sample provider and were not determined by assay-based typing.

The germline V gene encodes CDR1 KGHSH and CDR2 LQKENI. The CDR3, cysteine through phenylalanine, is 12 amino acids long. Just the 36-base CDR3 DNA is kept, in frame starting at base 1. V is reduced by 4 bases and J by 6 bases, leaving a spacing of 9 bases between them. On the study overall, not on this receptor specifically: The quantity of clinical and demographic metadata differed by source and by participant and was supplied without curation.

The immunoSEQ Assay, a bias-controlled multiplex PCR, was used to amplify TCRbeta CDR3 regions from genomic DNA. Per the source publication's procedure: Nucleated cell counts per sample were estimated from amplification of reference gene primers within the assay. To quantify the absolute abundance of each unique TCRbeta CDR3 rearrangement, sequence reads were collapsed and filtered. For each sample, productive Simpson clonality was calculated as the square root of Simpson's diversity index over productive rearrangements. Here the immuneACCESS table is served through TCRdb, limited to in-frame sequences with V and J called. Missing clones are a known gap in these copies; in checked studies unresolved V genes cover under half, and the rest lacks a known reason. V and J calls plus clone size are reproduced from that table; the DNA served to infer D and trimming. The sample includes over 200,000 clones, with 85% to 90% observed a single time. Of the sample, less than 3.5% is held by the ten largest clones.

This clone was found once. No cognate antigen has been identified for it. Base qualities are not at hand, and no much larger clone is one base apart. Whole blood was collected in K2EDTA tubes by collaborating institutions according to the institutions' own protocols. For TCRbeta analysis, collaborators shipped samples as frozen whole blood, isolated PBMCs, or DNA extracted from either of those sample types. This TCR was sampled from a woman in her sixties with acute or convalescent COVID-19. The specimen was peripheral blood. The chain uses TRBV18 and TRBJ1-1, with the identity of the D gene unclear. The DNA sequence follows: TGTGCCAGCTCACGCCTCCAGGCTGAAGCTTTCTTT. This yields the protein CASSRLQAEAFF.